One sample yielded the 24 T cell receptor beta chains listed below, sequenced in a study of T cells after somatic rescue of genetic block (TCRdb year 2020). The library was obtained by the immunoSEQ multiplex PCR assay. TCRdb retrieved this table from immuneACCESS and kept in-frame rearrangements only. Not all clones are present; in checked studies, unresolved V genes account for under half, and no reason is known for the remainder. A total of tens of thousands of clones appear in this sample, 92% of them only once. The ten largest clones add up to 2.5% to 3.5% of the sample. Sequenced material: peripheral blood mononuclear cells (PBMCs). These receptors all stem from a man between 40 and 49 years old.

The chain is built from TRBV7-9 and TRBJ1-3; 8 bases align to TRBD1. J lost 7 bases, V lost 1 base, and 9 bases had no gene match. The CDR3 runs 16 residues. Per germline, CDR1 SEHNR and CDR2 FQNEAQ (reference sequence). The CDR3 DNA sequence: TGTGCCAGCAGCTTAGGGGACAGGCAGAGAAAGAACACCATATATTTT. Amino acids: CASSLGDRQRKNTIYF.

The J gene is TRBJ2-2, the V gene TRBV5-1, with a possible D match to TRBD2 (6 bases). CDR1 SGHRS and CDR2 YFSETQ come from the germline V gene. The CDR3 is 15 residues long. Trimming took 0 bases from V and 0 from J, leaving 6 bases between them. The CDR3 loop reads CASSLGGTNTGELFF. DNA for the CDR3: TGCGCCAGCAGCTTGGGCGGGACGAACACCGGGGAGCTGTTTTTT. The variable domain in full, completed from reference TRBV5-1 and TRBJ2-2, reads KAGVTQTPRYLIKTRGQQVTLSCSPISGHRSVSWYQQTPGQGLQFLFEYFSETQRNKGNFPGRFSGRQFSNSRSEMNVSTLELGDSALYLCASSLGGTNTGELFFGEGSRLTVL.

The table lists this clone with a count of one. The chain joins TRBV6-1 to TRBJ1-1; D perhaps matches TRBD1 (5 bases). This CDR3 has 15 residues. The V gene lost 4 bases and the J gene lost 4 bases, with 16 bases spanning the gap. Germline V gene data show CDR1 as MNHNS and CDR2 as SASEGT. The CDR3 spells CASSGGRGVGTEAFF. The CDR3 DNA reads as TGTGCCAGCAGTGGTGGTAGAGGGGTGGGCACTGAAGCTTTCTTT.

V gene TRBV30 combines with J gene TRBJ1-5, with D unresolved. V lost 0 bases to trimming and J lost 7 bases, with 16 bases between them. The CDR3 is made up of 15 amino acids. Germline V gene data show CDR1 as GTSNPN and CDR2 as SVGIG (reference sequence). The CDR3: CAWSVGRVFGQPQHF. The CDR3 region has the DNA TGTGCCTGGAGTGTAGGCCGAGTTTTCGGACAGCCCCAGCATTTT.

This clone was picked up one time. The J gene is TRBJ2-7, the V gene TRBV2; unclear D gene. This CDR3 is 14 amino acids long. Germline-derived CDR1 and CDR2 are SNHLY and FYNNEI. With 1 base removed from V and 4 bases from J, the gap between germline ends came to 11 bases. CDR3 sequence: CASSEGDSRYEQYF. As DNA, the CDR3 is TGTGCCAGCAGTGAAGGGGATTCCAGGTACGAGCAGTACTTC.

The chain uses TRBV28 and TRBJ2-7; D remains unclear. The ends were cut back, 5 bases at V and 2 bases at J, with 7 bases in the middle. The CDR3 sequence is 12 residues long. The germline V gene encodes CDR1 MDHEN and CDR2 SYDVKM. The CDR3 sequence is CASSTRPYEQYF. The CDR3 DNA follows: TGTGCCAGCAGTACAAGACCCTACGAGCAGTACTTC. The full variable domain, rest sourced from reference TRBV28 and TRBJ2-7, is DVKVTQSSRYLVKRTGEKVFLECVQDMDHENMFWYRQDPGLGLRLIYFSYDVKMKEKGDIPEGYSVSREKKERFSLILESASTNQTSMYLCASSTRPYEQYFGPGTRLTVT.

This clone was seen once. This rearrangement joins TRBV15 to TRBJ2-1; D is uncertain. Trimming took 0 bases from V and 10 from J, leaving 10 bases between them. Germline V lookup: CDR1 LNHNV, CDR2 YYDKDF (reference sequence). This CDR3 is built from 13 residues. The chain's CDR3 is CATSRDTPGEQFF. CDR3 in DNA: TGTGCCACCAGCAGAGATACACCCGGGGAGCAGTTCTTC.

The rearrangement joins TRBV11-2 to TRBJ1-4; D gene unclear. CDR1 and CDR2 (germline): SGHAT, FQNNGV. The CDR3 runs 13 residues. The germline V and J ends were trimmed by 3 bases and 5 bases, with 7 bases remaining between them. The CDR3 protein is CASSFRPNEKLFF. The CDR3, as DNA: TGTGCCAGCAGCTTTCGCCCAAATGAAAAACTGTTTTTT.

The chain uses TRBV9 and TRBJ2-2; tentative D call: TRBD2 (5 bases). The CDR3 has 12 residues. Germline-derived CDR1 and CDR2 are SGDLS and YYNGEE. With 3 bases removed from V and 9 bases from J, the gap between germline ends came to 9 bases. The DNA of the CDR3 is TGTGCCAGCAGCGACGAGGGTAGGGAGCTGTTTTTT. Protein sequence: CASSDEGRELFF.

This chain uses TRBV27 with TRBJ2-5; 9 bases agree with TRBD2. The CDR3 covers 16 residues. Germline V gene sequence: CDR1 MNHEY, CDR2 SMNVEV (reference sequence). V was clipped by 8 bases and J by 5 bases; unmatched bases: 15. The CDR3: CASSDASGRSQETQYF. The CDR3 DNA sequence: TGTGCCAGCTCCGACGCCAGCGGGAGGTCCCAGGAGACCCAGTACTTC.

The rearrangement links TRBV7-6 to TRBJ2-5, with 8 nucleotides matching TRBD1. V trimming: 5 bases; J trimming: 4 bases; junction bases outside the gene matches: 12. There are 16 residues in the CDR3. Germline V lookup: CDR1 SGHVS, CDR2 FNYEAQ. The CDR3, as DNA: TGTGCCAGCAGCACTCCTGTTACAGGGGGGCTAGAGACCCAGTACTTC. Translating it yields CASSTPVTGGLETQYF.

The V gene is TRBV10-3, the J gene TRBJ1-5; no clear D. In germline, CDR1 is ENHRY, CDR2 SYGVKD. Trimming took 6 bases from V and 7 from J, leaving 13 bases between them. CDR3 length equals 13 residues. This chain's CDR3 is CAISGGIGQPQHF. CDR3 DNA: TGTGCCATCAGCGGAGGGATAGGGCAGCCCCAGCATTTT.

The rearrangement uses TRBV14 and TRBJ2-1; D is unresolved. CDR1 is SGHDN and CDR2 is FVKESK in the germline V gene. The CDR3 consists of 15 residues. Trimming removed 4 bases at V and 0 bases at J, with 10 bases between. CDR3 nucleotide sequence: TGTGCCAGCAGCCCCCCACTACGCTCCTACAATGAGCAGTTCTTC. Encoded protein: CASSPPLRSYNEQFF.

The table lists this clone with a count of one. The J gene is TRBJ2-7, the V gene TRBV6-6, with a possible D match to TRBD2 (6 bases). Trimming pared 7 bases from V and 5 bases from J, leaving 18 bases between. Germline CDR1 reads MNHNY; CDR2 reads SVGAGI (reference sequence). The CDR3 covers 14 residues. CDR3: CASNQDSRGDEQYF. The CDR3 DNA reads TGTGCCAGCAACCAGGACTCGCGGGGCGACGAGCAGTACTTC.

The gene calls are TRBV28 and TRBJ2-3; D is perhaps TRBD1 (6 bases). The V gene's germline CDR1 is MDHEN and CDR2 SYDVKM. With 5 bases removed from V and 3 bases from J, the gap between germline ends came to 15 bases. This CDR3 comprises 15 residues. This CDR3 reads CASSPQGSGTDTQYF. As DNA, the CDR3 is TGTGCCAGCAGTCCCCAGGGGTCGGGAACAGATACGCAGTATTTT.

J is TRBJ2-1 and V is TRBV11-2; 10 bases align to TRBD2. CDR1 and CDR2 (germline): SGHAT, FQNNGV. The CDR3 is 15 amino acids. V shed 5 bases and J 8 bases; nucleotides not matched to a gene: 9. The CDR3 is CASSLRRAGGDEQFF. CDR3 DNA sequence: TGTGCCAGCAGCCTCCGTCGAGCGGGAGGGGATGAGCAGTTCTTC.

The chain has TRBV19 and TRBJ1-5, with D possibly matching TRBD1 (6 bases). Trimming removed 4 bases at V and 7 bases at J, with 14 bases between. The CDR3 extends over 14 amino acids. Germline CDR1 is LNHDA and CDR2 is SQIVND (reference sequence). The CDR3 loop reads CASSTPGTGQPQHF. CDR3 DNA: TGTGCCAGTAGTACCCCCGGCACAGGGCAGCCCCAGCATTTT.

The rearrangement uses TRBV5-4 and TRBJ2-5; 7 bases are a match to TRBD2. CDR1 is SGHNT, CDR2 YYREEE, per germline (reference sequence). Losses at the gene ends were 2 bases for V and 5 bases for J; bases not matched to a gene: 9. The CDR3 consists of 15 residues. The CDR3 spells CASSFAGRAAETQYF. CDR3 in DNA: TGTGCCAGCAGCTTCGCGGGGAGGGCCGCCGAGACCCAGTACTTC. Combining the CDR3 with reference TRBV5-4 and TRBJ2-5 gives the whole variable domain ETGVTQSPTHLIKTRGQQVTLRCSSQSGHNTVSWYQQALGQGPQFIFQYYREEENGRGNFPPRFSGLQFPNYSSELNVNALELDDSALYLCASSFAGRAAETQYFGPGTRLLVL.

The CDR3 DNA is TGCGCCAGCAGCTCGACTAGCGGGGAAGAGAAAGAGACCCAGTACTTC. This translates into CASSSTSGEEKETQYF. The gene calls are TRBV5-1 and TRBJ2-5; 11 nucleotides agree with TRBD2. CDR3 length: 16 residues. The germline CDR1 and CDR2 sequences are SGHRS and YFSETQ. V was clipped by 3 bases and J by 3 bases; unmatched bases: 7. Using reference TRBV5-1 and TRBJ2-5 for the parts outside the CDR3, the full variable domain is KAGVTQTPRYLIKTRGQQVTLSCSPISGHRSVSWYQQTPGQGLQFLFEYFSETQRNKGNFPGRFSGRQFSNSRSEMNVSTLELGDSALYLCASSSTSGEEKETQYFGPGTRLLVL.

The V and J genes are TRBV5-1 and TRBJ1-1; TRBD1 is a possible D gene (6 bases). From germline, CDR1 is SGHRS and CDR2 YFSETQ. Trimming shortened V by 0 bases and J by 3 bases, and 15 bases separated the two germline ends. The CDR3 covers 16 residues. The CDR3 DNA is TGCGCCAGCAGCTTGGAGGTTGGGAGGGGGTACACTGAAGCTTTCTTT. It codes for CASSLEVGRGYTEAFF.

The chain links TRBV4-1 to TRBJ2-5, with TRBD2 matching 11 bases. Germline V lookup: CDR1 MGHRA, CDR2 YSYEKL. CDR3 length: 16 residues. Trimming at V came to 1 base and at J to 5 bases, leaving 6 bases not matched to a gene. CDR3 in DNA: TGCGCCAGCAGCCAAGCCGGGACTAGCGGCCTTGAGACCCAGTACTTC. Translation gives CASSQAGTSGLETQYF.

The rearrangement uses TRBV5-7 and TRBJ1-1; 7 bases agree with TRBD1. Being an ORF, TRBV5-7 has a function that is uncertain. J lost 5 bases, V lost 5 bases, and 12 bases had no gene match. The CDR3 runs to 15 residues. The CDR3 region has the DNA TGTGCCAGCAGACCCCCGGAAGGGGGCAATACTGAAGCTTTCTTT. Translation gives CASRPPEGGNTEAFF.

The rearrangement links TRBV2 to TRBJ2-1; no reliable D call. Trimming took 1 base from V and 3 from J, leaving 4 bases between them. Germline values: CDR1 SNHLY, CDR2 FYNNEI. This CDR3 region has 13 residues. Written as DNA, the CDR3 is TGTGCCAGCAGTGAAGACGACTACAATGAGCAGTTCTTC. It translates to CASSEDDYNEQFF.

The genes are TRBV19 and TRBJ1-2; TRBD1 aligns across 7 bases. V gave up 5 bases and J gave up 4 bases; unmatched junction bases: 4. Germline V gene lookup returns CDR1 LNHDA and CDR2 SQIVND (reference sequence). This CDR3 has 13 amino acids. CDR3 region: CASSRDSFYGYTF. Written as DNA, the CDR3 is TGTGCCAGTAGTCGGGACAGCTTCTATGGCTACACCTTC.